Sequencing of this TCR beta chain was carried out in a study of technical replicates of blood from a handful of donors. The CDR3 length is 15 residues. Trimming removed 6 bases at V and 10 bases at J, with 22 bases between. Germline V CDR1 and CDR2: LGHNA, YNFKEQ. Sequenced by immunoSEQ multiplex PCR; TCRdb stores in-frame clones only, minus some. In the table there are approximately 50,000 clones, 95% to 96% of which are singletons. The receptor's source is a human donor in good health. The chain combines TRBV4-2 with TRBJ2-1; tentative D call: TRBD1 (8 bases). Material: T cells isolated from PBMCs. The CDR3: CASSLQGGRDHEQFF. The CDR3 region has the DNA TGTGCCAGCAGTCTACAGGGGGGGAGGGACCACGAGCAGTTCTTC.